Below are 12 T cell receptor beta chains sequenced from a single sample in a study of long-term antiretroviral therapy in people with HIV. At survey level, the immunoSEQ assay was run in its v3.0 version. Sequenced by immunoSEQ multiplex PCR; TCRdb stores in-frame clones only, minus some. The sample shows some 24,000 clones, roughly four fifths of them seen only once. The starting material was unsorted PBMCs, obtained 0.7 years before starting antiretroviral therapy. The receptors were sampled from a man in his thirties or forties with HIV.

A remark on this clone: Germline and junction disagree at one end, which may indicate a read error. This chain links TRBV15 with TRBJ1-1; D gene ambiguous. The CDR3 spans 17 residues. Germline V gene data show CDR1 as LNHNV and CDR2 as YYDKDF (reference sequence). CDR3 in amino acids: CATSRAFETIPNTEAFF. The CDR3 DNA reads TGTGCCACCAGTAGAGCCTTCGAAACGATCCCGAACACTGAAGCTTTCTTT.

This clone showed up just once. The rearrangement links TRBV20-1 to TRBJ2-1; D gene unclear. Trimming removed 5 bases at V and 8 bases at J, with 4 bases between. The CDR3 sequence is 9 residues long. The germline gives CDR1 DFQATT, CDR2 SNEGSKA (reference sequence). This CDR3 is CSAEHEQFF. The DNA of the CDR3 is TGCAGTGCTGAACATGAGCAGTTCTTC.

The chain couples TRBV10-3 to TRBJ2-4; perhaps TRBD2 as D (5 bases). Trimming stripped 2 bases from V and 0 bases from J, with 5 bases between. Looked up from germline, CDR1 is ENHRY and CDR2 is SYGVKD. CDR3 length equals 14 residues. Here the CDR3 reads CAISESGAKNIQYF. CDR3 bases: TGTGCCATCAGTGAGAGCGGAGCCAAAAACATTCAGTACTTC.

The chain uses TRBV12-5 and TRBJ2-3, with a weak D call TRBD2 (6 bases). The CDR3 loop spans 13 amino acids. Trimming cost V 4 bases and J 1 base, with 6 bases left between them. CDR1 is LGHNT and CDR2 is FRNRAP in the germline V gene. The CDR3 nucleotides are TGTGCTAGTGGTTCTAGCGGCACAGATACGCAGTATTTT. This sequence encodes CASGSSGTDTQYF.

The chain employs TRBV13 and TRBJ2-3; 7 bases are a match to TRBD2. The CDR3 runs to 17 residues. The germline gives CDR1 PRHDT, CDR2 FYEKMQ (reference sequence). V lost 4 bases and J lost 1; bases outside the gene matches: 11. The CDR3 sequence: CASSSSPAGARTDTQYF. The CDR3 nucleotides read TGTGCCAGCAGCTCGTCCCCTGCGGGAGCGCGCACAGATACGCAGTATTTT.

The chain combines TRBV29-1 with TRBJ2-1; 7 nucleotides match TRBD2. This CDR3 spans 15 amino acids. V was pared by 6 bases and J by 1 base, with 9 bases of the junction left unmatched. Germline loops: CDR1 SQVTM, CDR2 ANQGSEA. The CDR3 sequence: CSVVGRGISYNEQFF. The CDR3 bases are TGCAGCGTGGTGGGGAGGGGCATTTCCTACAATGAGCAGTTCTTC.

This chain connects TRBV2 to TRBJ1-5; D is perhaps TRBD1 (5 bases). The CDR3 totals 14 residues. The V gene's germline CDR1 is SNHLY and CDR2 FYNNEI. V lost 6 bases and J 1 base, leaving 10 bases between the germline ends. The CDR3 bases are TGTGCCAGCAGACTCCAGGGAAGCAATCAGCCCCAGCATTTT. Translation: CASRLQGSNQPQHF.

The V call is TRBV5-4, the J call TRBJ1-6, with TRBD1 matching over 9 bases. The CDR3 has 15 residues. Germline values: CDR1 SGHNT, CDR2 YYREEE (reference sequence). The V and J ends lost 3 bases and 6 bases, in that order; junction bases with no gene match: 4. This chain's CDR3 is CASSYRDRANSPLHF. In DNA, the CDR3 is TGTGCCAGCAGCTACCGGGACAGGGCTAATTCACCCCTCCACTTT.

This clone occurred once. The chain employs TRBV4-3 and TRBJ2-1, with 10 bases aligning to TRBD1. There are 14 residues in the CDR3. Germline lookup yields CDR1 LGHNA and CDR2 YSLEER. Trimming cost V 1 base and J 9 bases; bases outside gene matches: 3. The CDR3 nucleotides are TGCGCCAGCAGCCAAGGACAGGGGGCCGCTGAGCAGTTCTTC. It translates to CASSQGQGAAEQFF.

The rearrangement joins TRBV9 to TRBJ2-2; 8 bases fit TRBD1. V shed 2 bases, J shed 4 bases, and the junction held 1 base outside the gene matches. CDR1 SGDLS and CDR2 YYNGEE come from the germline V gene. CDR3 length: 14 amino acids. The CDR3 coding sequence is TGTGCCAGCAGCGTCCAGGGGGCCACCGGGGAGCTGTTTTTT. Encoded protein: CASSVQGATGELFF.

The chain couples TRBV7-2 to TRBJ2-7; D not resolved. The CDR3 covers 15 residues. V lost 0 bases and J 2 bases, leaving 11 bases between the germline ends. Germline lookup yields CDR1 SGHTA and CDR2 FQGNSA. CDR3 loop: CASSLAAGPTYEQYF. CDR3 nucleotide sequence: TGTGCCAGCAGCTTAGCGGCCGGGCCCACCTACGAGCAGTACTTC.

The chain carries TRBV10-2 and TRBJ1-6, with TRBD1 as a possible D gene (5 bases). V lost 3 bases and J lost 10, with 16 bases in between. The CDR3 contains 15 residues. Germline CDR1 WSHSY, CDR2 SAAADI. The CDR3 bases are TGCGCCAGCAGTGATTACCGGGCCCAGGGCTCACCCCTCCACTTT. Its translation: CASSDYRAQGSPLHF.